This TCR beta chain was profiled in a study of blood T cell repertoires in COVID-19 (dated by TCRdb to the early 2020s). Concerning the study at large: The collaborator samples originated in the United States, Italy and Spain and spanned the acute and convalescent phases of COVID-19. The samples were drawn from two sources: the first 160 participants of the ongoing ImmuneRACE study, and fewer than 1,500 subjects contributed by 6 global collaborators. The dataset comprised deeply sampled blood TCRbeta repertoires from subjects exposed to, actively infected with, or recovered from COVID-19. The material from the prospective study consisted of cDNA or gDNA derived from T cells, B-cell-depleted T cells, or PBMCs. The repertoires were released in a freely available public database intended as a resource for research on the immune response to SARS-CoV-2. Where available, HLA class I and class II types were taken from metadata supplied by the sample provider and were not determined by assay-based typing. A de-identified subject ID, COVID-19 status, age in years and sex were almost always included in the sample metadata. General study outcomes and caveats: The quantity of clinical and demographic metadata differed by source and by participant and was supplied without curation.

Worth noting for this clone: Its specific antigen is unknown. Base qualities are not provided; no much larger clone lies one nucleotide away.

Measured from the cysteine to the phenylalanine, the CDR3 is 14 residues long. CDR3 DNA is the only sequence kept; it has 42 bases, read in frame from the first base. CDR1 SGHAT and CDR2 FQDESV were looked up in the germline V gene (reference sequence). Trimming removed 5 bases from V and 1 base from J, leaving 11 bases between the germline ends. Whole blood was collected in K2EDTA tubes by collaborating institutions according to the institutions' own protocols. Collaborator samples were shipped for TCRbeta analysis as frozen whole blood, isolated PBMCs, or DNA extracted from either sample type. TCRbeta CDR3 regions were amplified from genomic DNA using the immunoSEQ Assay, a bias-controlled multiplex PCR. On the authors' methods: The number of nucleated cells in each sample was estimated by amplification of reference gene primers within the assay. To quantify the absolute abundance of each unique TCRbeta CDR3 rearrangement, sequence reads were collapsed and filtered. For each sample, productive Simpson clonality was calculated as the square root of Simpson's diversity index across productive rearrangements. TCRdb's version of the immuneACCESS table is confined to in-frame rearrangements and falls short of the full clone set. An unresolved V gene accounts for under half of the shortfall where checked; the remainder is of unknown origin. V, J and clone size derive from that table, while D and trimming were established from the DNA sequence. The sample data list 130,000 to 150,000 clones, and 84% of these were observed just once. 4.5% to 5.5% of the sample goes to the ten largest clones.

The chain employs TRBV11-1 and TRBJ1-1, and TRBD1 may be the D gene, going by 6 matching bases. Sequencing was done on a sample of peripheral blood. The clonotype was recovered from a human donor in a cohort sampled during active COVID-19. Here the CDR3 is given as CASSLDRRNTEAFF. The nucleotides read TGTGCCAGCAGCCTCGACAGGAGGAACACTGAAGCTTTCTTT.